Each of the 4 T cell receptor beta chains below was sequenced from the same sample in a study of beta chain features in type 1 diabetes (dated by TCRdb to between 2017 and 2018). These receptors have no identified antigens. Overall results and qualifications from the work: In all four CD4+ subsets, TCRB CDR3 length was moderately but significantly shorter in type 1 diabetes patients.

The library was obtained by the immunoSEQ multiplex PCR assay. The entire isolated RNA was reverse transcribed using the High Capacity cDNA Reverse Transcription Kit, and thus expressed TCRB transcripts were sequenced. This immuneACCESS table, as held by TCRdb, lists in-frame sequences with V and J called but not all clones. Of the missing ones, under half trace to an unresolved V gene in checked studies; the others have no known cause. In this sample the table shows about 340,000 clones, roughly 14% of which occur a single time. The ten largest clonotypes hold roughly 0.015% of the sample. What was sequenced was naive CD4+ T cells from blood. In light of the paper, this sample's cell subset or site label describes: true naive CD4+ T cells. These receptors were obtained from a woman aged 18-29 years with type 1 diabetes.

The J gene is TRBJ2-7, the V gene TRBV18; TRBD1 matches at 8 bases. Germline assignment: CDR1 KGHSH and CDR2 LQKENI. CDR3 length: 16 amino acids. The V segment lost 0 bases and the J segment 3 bases; nucleotides outside the gene matches: 7. The CDR3 loop is CASSPPGQGRNYEQYF. The CDR3 nucleotides read TGTGCCAGCTCACCACCAGGACAGGGACGAAACTACGAGCAGTACTTC.

The genes are TRBV29-1 and TRBJ1-3, with D perhaps TRBD1 (5 bases). The CDR3 runs to 15 residues. Germline CDR1 reads SQVTM; CDR2 reads ANQGSEA. V gave up 5 bases and J gave up 0 bases, with 14 bases separating them. CDR3 sequence (DNA): TGCAGCGTTCTAGGGCGGGGGAGCTCTGGAAACACCATATATTTT. Translation: CSVLGRGSSGNTIYF.

This clone was counted between two and nine times. V usage is TRBV2 and J usage is TRBJ2-3, with a tentative D call TRBD2 (5 bases). The CDR3 runs 16 residues. Germline assignment: CDR1 SNHLY and CDR2 FYNNEI. V was pared by 2 bases and J by 0 bases, with 12 bases between. The CDR3 DNA reads as TGTGCCAGCAGTGAATCTGTAGCGTTTAGCACAGATACGCAGTATTTT. This translates into CASSESVAFSTDTQYF.

The V gene is TRBV4-2, the J gene TRBJ2-3; 15 bases fit TRBD2. Germline CDR1 is LGHNA and CDR2 is YNFKEQ. This CDR3 has 18 amino acids. After removal of 4 bases from V and 2 bases from J, the junction contained 7 bases not matched to a gene. In DNA, the CDR3 is TGTGCCAGCAGCCCCCGCGGACTAGCGGGAGGGTTCACAGATACGCAGTATTTT. It is translated as CASSPRGLAGGFTDTQYF.